This record concerns one TCR beta chain sequence. CDR1 is MNHNS, CDR2 SASEGT, per germline. This CDR3 contains 12 residues. Trimming left V 3 bases short and J 6 bases short, with 6 bases between. The sample is drawn from a study of technical replicates of blood from a few donors. Sequenced by immunoSEQ multiplex PCR; TCRdb stores in-frame clones only, minus some. The sample yields about 70,000 clones, about 95% seen once. The sample comprised T cells isolated from PBMCs. This clonotype was sampled from a human donor in good health. This chain links TRBV6-1 with TRBJ1-5; D is ambiguous. CDR3 in amino acids: CASSDSGQPQHF. In DNA, the CDR3 is TGTGCCAGCAGTGATTCCGGTCAGCCCCAGCATTTT.